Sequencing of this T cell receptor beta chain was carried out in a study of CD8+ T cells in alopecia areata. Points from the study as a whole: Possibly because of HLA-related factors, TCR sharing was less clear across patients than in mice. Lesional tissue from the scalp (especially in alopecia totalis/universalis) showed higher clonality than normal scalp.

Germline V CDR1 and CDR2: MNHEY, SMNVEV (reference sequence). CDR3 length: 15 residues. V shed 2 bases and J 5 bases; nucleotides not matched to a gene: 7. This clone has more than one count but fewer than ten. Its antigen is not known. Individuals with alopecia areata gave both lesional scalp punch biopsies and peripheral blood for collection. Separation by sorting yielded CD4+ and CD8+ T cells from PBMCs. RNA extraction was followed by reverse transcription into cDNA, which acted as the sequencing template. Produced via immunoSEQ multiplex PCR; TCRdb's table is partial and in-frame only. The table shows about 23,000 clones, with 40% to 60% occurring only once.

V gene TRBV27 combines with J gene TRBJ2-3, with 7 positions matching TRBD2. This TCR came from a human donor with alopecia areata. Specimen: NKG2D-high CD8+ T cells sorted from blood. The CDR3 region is CASSLAGARGDTQYF. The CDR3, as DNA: TGTGCCAGCAGTTTAGCGGGAGCCCGGGGAGATACGCAGTATTTT.